These 2 T cell receptor beta chains were all obtained from the same sample, sequenced in a study of CD8 T cells in Susac syndrome. Random hexamers were used to reverse transcribe roughly 0.45 to 1 ug of RNA. TCRdb re-called the immunoSEQ multiplex PCR reads with MiXCR, one entry per CDR3 protein. The sample has around 150,000 distinct CDR3 sequences, approximately 96% seen once. The sequenced sample was CD4+ T cells from PBMCs. The receptor set was obtained from a human donor with Susac syndrome.

The chain uses TRBV18 and TRBJ1-1; D is perhaps TRBD1 (5 bases). The CDR3 has 16 amino acids. CDR1 and CDR2 from the germline V gene are KGHSH and LQKENI. The V end lost 6 bases, the J end lost 4 bases, and 21 bases lay between the germline ends. The CDR3 loop reads CASSPSGKGRGTEAFF. As DNA, the CDR3 is TGTGCCAGCTCGCCGTCCGGGAAGGGAAGGGGCACTGAAGCTTTCTTT. Drawing the rest from reference TRBV18 and TRBJ1-1, the complete variable domain is NAGVMQNPRHLVRRRGQEARLRCSPMKGHSHVYWYRQLPEEGLKFMVYLQKENIIDESGMPKERFSAEFPKEGPSILRIQQVVRGDSAAYFCASSPSGKGRGTEAFFGQGTRLTVV.

The chain has TRBV15 and TRBJ2-6; D not resolved. The CDR3 is made up of 13 amino acids. CDR1 is LNHNV and CDR2 is YYDKDF in the germline V gene (reference sequence). Trimming left V 3 bases short and J 0 bases short, with 0 bases between. CDR3 sequence reads: CATSSSGANVLTF. The CDR3 DNA reads TGTGCCACCAGCAGCTCTGGGGCCAACGTCCTGACTTTC. Based on the CDR3 plus reference TRBV15 and TRBJ2-6, the full variable domain is DAMVIQNPRYQVTQFGKPVTLSCSQTLNHNVMYWYQQKSSQAPKLLFHYYDKDFNNEADTPDNFQSRRPNTSFCFLDIRSPGLGDTAMYLCATSSSGANVLTFGAGSRLTVL.